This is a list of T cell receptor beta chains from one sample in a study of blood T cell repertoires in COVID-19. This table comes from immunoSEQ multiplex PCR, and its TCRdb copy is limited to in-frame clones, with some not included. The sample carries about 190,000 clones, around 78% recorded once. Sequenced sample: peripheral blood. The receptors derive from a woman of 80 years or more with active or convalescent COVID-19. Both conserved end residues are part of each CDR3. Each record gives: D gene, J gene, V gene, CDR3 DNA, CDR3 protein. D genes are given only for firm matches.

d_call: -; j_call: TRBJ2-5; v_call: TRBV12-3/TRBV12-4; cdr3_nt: TGTGCCAGCAGTGCTAGCGATAGGCAGACCCAGTACTTC; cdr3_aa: CASSASDRQTQYF
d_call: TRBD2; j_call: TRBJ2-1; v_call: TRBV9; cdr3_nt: TGTGCCAGCAGCGCCAGGGACTACAACAATGAGCAGTTCTTC; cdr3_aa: CASSARDYNNEQFF
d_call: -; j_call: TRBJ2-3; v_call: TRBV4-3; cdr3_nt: TGCGCCAGCAGCCAAGATTGGCGCGGTTCTAGCACAGATACGCAGTATTTT; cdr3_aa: CASSQDWRGSSTDTQYF
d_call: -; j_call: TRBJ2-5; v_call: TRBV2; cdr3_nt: TGTGCCAGCAGTGGAGGGTTCCAAGAGACCCAGTACTTC; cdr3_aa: CASSGGFQETQYF
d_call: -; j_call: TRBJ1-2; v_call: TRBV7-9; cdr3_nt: TGTGCCAGCAGCTTACCAGGGCCTCCCTATGGCTACACCTTC; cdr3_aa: CASSLPGPPYGYTF
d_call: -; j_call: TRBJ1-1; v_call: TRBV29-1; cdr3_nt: TGCAGCGTTGAAGTCGCGGGGGGAGGTGAAGCTTTCTTT; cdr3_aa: CSVEVAGGGEAFF
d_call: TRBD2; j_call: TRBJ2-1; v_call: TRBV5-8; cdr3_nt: TGTGCCAGCAGCGTAACTAAGAATTCCGGGGGGGGTAAGCAGTTCTTC; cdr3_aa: CASSVTKNSGGGKQFF
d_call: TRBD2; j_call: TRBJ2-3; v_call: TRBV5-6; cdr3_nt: TGTGCCAGCAGCTTGGTCCGGGGGGGCCAGACAGATACGCAGTATTTT; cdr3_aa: CASSLVRGGQTDTQYF
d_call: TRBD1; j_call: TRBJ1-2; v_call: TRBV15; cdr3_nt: TGTGCCACCAGCAGAGGAGGACAGGGCGGTAACTATGGCTACACCTTC; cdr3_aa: CATSRGGQGGNYGYTF
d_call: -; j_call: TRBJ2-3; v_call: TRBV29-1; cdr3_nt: TGCAGCGTTGGCGAATCGAACACAGATACGCAGTATTTT; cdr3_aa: CSVGESNTDTQYF
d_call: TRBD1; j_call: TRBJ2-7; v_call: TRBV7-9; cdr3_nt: TGTGCCAGCAGCCCGCCGACAGGGCCTTACGAGCAGTACTTC; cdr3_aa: CASSPPTGPYEQYF
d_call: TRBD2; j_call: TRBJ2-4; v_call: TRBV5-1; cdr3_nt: TGCGCCAGCAGCTTGACTAGCGGAATAAACATTCAGTACTTC; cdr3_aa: CASSLTSGINIQYF